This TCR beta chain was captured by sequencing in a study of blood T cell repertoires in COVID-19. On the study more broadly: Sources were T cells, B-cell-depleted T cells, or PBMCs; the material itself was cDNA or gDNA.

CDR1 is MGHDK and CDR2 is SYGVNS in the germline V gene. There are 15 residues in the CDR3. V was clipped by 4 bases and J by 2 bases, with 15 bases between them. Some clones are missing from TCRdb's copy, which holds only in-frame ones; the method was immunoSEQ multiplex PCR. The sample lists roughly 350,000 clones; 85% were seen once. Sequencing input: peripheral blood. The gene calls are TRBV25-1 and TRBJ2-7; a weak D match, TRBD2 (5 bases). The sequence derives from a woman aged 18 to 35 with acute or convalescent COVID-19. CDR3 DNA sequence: TGTGCCAGCAGTGGGGAGACAAGGGAGACCTACGAGCAGTACTTC. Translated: CASSGETRETYEQYF.